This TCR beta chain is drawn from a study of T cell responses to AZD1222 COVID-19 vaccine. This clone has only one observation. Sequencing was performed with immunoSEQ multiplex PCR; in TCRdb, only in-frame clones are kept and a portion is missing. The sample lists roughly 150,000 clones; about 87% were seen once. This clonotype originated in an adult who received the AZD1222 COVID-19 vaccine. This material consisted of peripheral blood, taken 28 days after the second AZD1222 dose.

This chain's CDR3 is CSVGQYNQPQHF. The CDR3, as DNA: TGCAGCGTTGGTCAGTACAATCAGCCCCAGCATTTT. The rearrangement uses TRBV29-1 and TRBJ1-5, with no clear D. The CDR3 covers 12 residues. Trimming pared 4 bases from V and 3 bases from J, leaving 7 bases between. Germline V gene lookup returns CDR1 SQVTM and CDR2 ANQGSEA.